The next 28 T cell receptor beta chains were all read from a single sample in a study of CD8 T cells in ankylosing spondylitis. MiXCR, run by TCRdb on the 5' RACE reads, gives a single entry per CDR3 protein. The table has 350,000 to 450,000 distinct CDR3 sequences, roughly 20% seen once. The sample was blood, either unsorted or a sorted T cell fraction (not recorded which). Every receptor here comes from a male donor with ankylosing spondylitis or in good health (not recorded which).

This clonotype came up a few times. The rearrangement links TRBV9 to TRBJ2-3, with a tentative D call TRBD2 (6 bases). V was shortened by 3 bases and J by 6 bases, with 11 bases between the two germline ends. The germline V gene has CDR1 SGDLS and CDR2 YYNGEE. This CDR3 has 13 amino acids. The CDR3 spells CASSGGLSDTQYF. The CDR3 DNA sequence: TGTGCCAGCAGCGGGGGACTTTCCGATACGCAGTATTTT.

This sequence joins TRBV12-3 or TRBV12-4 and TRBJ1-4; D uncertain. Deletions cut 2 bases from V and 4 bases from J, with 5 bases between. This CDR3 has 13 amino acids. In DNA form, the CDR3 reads TGTGCCAGCAGTTTAACGGGTAATGAAAAACTGTTTTTT. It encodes CASSLTGNEKLFF.

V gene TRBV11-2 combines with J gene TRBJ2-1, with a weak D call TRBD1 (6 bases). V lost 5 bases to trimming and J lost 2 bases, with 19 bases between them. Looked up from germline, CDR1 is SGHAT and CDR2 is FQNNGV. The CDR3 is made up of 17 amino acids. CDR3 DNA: TGTGCCAGCAGCATCACAGGGCAGGAACCCACCTACAATGAGCAGTTCTTC. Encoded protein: CASSITGQEPTYNEQFF.

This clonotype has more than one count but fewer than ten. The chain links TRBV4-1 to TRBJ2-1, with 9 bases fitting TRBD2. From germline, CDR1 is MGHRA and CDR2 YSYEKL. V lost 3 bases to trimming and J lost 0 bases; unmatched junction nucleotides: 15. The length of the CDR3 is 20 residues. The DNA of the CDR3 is TGCGCCAGCAGCCATCCCGGGGCTAGCGGGGACCTAAGCTCCTACAATGAGCAGTTCTTC. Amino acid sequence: CASSHPGASGDLSSYNEQFF.

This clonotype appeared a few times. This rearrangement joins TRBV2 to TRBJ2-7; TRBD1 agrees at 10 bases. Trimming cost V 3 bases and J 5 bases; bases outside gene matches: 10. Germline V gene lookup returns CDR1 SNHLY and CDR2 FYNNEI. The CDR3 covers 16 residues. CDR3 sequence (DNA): TGTGCCAGCAGTGAGACAGGGGGCGCAGGAGGGAACGAGCAGTACTTC. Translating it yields CASSETGGAGGNEQYF. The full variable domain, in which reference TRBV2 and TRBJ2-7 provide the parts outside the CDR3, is EPEVTQTPSHQVTQMGQEVILRCVPISNHLYFYWYRQILGQKVEFLVSFYNNEISEKSEIFDDQFSVERPDGSNFTLKIRSTKLEDSAMYFCASSETGGAGGNEQYFGPGTRLTVT.

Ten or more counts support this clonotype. The CDR3 sequence: CASSHGQGSYEQYF. CDR3 DNA: TGCGCCAGCAGCCATGGGCAGGGTTCCTACGAGCAGTACTTC. The J gene is TRBJ2-7, the V gene TRBV4-1, with TRBD1 as a possible D gene (5 bases). Germline V gives CDR1 MGHRA, CDR2 YSYEKL. Trimming removed 3 bases at V and 1 base at J, with 10 bases between. The CDR3 consists of 14 residues.

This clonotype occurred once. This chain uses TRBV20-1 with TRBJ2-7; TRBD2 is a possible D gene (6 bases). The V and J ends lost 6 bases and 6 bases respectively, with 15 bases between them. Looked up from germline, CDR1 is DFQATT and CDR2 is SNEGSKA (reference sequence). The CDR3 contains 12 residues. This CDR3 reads CSAKRAFGEQYF. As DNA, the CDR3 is TGCAGTGCCAAGCGGGCCTTCGGCGAGCAGTACTTC.

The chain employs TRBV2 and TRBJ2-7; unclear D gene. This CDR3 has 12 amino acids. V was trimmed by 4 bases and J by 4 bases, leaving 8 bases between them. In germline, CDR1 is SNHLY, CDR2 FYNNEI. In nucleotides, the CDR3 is TGTGCCAGCAGTGTAGTTAGTTACGAGCAGTACTTC. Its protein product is CASSVVSYEQYF.

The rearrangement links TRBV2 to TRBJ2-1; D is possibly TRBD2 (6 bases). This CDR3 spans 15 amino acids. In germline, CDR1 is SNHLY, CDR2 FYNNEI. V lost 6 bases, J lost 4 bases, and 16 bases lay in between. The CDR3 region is CASSGWMGGYNEQFF. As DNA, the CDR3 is TGTGCCAGCAGCGGGTGGATGGGGGGATACAATGAGCAGTTCTTC.

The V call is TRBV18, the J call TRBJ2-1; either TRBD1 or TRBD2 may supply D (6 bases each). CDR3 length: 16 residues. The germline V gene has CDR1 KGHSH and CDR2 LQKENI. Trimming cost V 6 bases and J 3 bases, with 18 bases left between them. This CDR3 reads CASSPLEKGGYNEQFF. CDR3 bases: TGTGCCAGCTCCCCCCTTGAAAAGGGGGGCTACAATGAGCAGTTCTTC.

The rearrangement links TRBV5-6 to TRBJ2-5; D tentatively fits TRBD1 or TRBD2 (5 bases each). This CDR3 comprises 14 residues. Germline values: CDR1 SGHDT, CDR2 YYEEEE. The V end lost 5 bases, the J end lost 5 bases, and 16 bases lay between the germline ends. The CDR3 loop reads CASSGLGDDETQYF. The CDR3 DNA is TGTGCCAGCAGTGGCCTGGGGGATGATGAGACCCAGTACTTC.

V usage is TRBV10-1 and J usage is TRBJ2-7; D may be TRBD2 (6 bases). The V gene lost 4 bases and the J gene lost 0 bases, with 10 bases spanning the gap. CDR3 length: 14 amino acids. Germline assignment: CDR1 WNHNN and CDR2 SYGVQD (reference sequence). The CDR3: CASSAPGGSYEQYF. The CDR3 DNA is TGCGCCAGCAGTGCCCCCGGGGGCTCCTACGAGCAGTACTTC.

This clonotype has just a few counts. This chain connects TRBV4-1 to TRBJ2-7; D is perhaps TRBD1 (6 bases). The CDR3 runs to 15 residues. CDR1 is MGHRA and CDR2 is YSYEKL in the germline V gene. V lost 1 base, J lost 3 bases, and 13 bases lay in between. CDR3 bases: TGCGCCAGCAGCCAAGGGAGACAGGAGTACTACGAGCAGTACTTC. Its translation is CASSQGRQEYYEQYF.

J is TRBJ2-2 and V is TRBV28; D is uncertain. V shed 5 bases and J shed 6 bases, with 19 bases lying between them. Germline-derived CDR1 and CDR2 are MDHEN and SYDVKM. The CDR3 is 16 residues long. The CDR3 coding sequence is TGTGCCAGCAGTCCACGCAAATTGCCAATGCCCGGGGAGCTGTTTTTT. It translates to CASSPRKLPMPGELFF.

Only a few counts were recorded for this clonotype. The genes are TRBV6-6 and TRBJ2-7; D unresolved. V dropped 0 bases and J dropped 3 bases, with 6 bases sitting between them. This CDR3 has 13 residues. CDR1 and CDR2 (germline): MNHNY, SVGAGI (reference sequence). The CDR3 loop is CASSYSTLYEQYF. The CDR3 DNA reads TGTGCCAGCAGTTACTCAACACTCTACGAGCAGTACTTC.

The DNA of the CDR3 is TGCGCCAGCAGTGAGGCTAGGCAAGATACGCAGTATTTT. Its translation is CASSEARQDTQYF. V and J are TRBV10-1 and TRBJ2-3, with D unresolved. There are 13 residues in the CDR3. The ends were cut back, 2 bases at V and 5 bases at J, with 8 bases in the middle. Germline lookup yields CDR1 WNHNN and CDR2 SYGVQD (reference sequence).

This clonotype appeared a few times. CDR3 sequence (DNA): TGTGCCACCAGTGATAGGCTAGCGGGGGGGCGGACAGATACGCAGTATTTT. It is translated as CATSDRLAGGRTDTQYF. The chain combines TRBV24-1 with TRBJ2-3; 12 bases agree with TRBD2. Germline loops: CDR1 KGHDR, CDR2 SFDVKD. Losses at the gene ends were 3 bases for V and 3 bases for J; bases not matched to a gene: 6. The CDR3 is 17 amino acids.

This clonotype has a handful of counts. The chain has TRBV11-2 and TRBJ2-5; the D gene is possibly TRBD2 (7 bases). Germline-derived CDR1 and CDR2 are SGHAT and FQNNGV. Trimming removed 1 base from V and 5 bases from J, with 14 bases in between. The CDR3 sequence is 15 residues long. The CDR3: CASSLGEGGGETQYF. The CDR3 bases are TGTGCCAGCAGCTTAGGAGAAGGGGGGGGGGAGACCCAGTACTTC.

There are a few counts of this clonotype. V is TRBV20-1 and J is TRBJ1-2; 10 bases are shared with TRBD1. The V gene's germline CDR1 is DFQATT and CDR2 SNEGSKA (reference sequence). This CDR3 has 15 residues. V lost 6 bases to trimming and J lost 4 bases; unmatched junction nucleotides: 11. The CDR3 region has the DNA TGCAGTGCCGGGACAGGGGTGTATTGGGGCTATGGCTACACCTTC. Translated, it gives CSAGTGVYWGYGYTF.

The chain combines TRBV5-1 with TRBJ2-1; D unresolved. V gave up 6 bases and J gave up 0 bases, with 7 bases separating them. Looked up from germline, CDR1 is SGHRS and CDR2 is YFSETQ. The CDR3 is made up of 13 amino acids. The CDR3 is CASTGDSYNEQFF. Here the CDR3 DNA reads TGCGCCAGCACTGGCGACTCCTACAATGAGCAGTTCTTC.

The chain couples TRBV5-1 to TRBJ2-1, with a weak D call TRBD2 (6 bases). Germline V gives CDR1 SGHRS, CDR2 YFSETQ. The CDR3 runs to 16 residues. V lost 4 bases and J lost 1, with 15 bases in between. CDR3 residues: CASSETPSGSYNEQFF. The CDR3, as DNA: TGCGCCAGCAGCGAAACACCCAGCGGGTCCTACAATGAGCAGTTCTTC.

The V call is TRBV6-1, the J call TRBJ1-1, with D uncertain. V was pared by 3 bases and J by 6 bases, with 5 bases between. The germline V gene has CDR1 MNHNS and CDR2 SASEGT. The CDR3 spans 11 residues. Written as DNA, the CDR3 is TGTGCCAGCAGTGACAGGCCTGAAGCTTTCTTT. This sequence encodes CASSDRPEAFF.

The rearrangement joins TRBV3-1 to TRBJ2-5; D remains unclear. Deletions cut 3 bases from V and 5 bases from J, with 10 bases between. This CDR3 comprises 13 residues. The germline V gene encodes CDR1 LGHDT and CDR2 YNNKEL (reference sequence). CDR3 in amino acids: CASSQVRWETQYF. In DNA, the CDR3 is TGTGCCAGCAGCCAGGTTCGTTGGGAGACCCAGTACTTC.

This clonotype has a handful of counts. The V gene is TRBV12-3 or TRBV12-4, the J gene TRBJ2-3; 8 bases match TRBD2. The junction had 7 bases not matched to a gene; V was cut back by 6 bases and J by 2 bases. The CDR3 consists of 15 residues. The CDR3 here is CASSQSSGSTDTQYF. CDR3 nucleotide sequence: TGTGCCAGCAGCCAGTCTAGCGGGTCCACAGATACGCAGTATTTT.

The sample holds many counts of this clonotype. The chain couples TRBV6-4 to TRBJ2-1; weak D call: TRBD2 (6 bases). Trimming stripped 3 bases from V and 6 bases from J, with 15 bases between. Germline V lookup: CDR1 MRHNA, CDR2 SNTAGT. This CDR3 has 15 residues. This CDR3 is CASSELIGGVNEQFF. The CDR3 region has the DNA TGTGCCAGCAGTGAGCTTATAGGAGGGGTCAATGAGCAGTTCTTC.

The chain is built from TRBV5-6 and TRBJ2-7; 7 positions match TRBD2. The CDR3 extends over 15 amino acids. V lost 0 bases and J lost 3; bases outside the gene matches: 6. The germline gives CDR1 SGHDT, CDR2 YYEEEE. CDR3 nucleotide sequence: TGTGCCAGCAGCTTGGCCGCGGGACTAAGCTACGAGCAGTACTTC. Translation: CASSLAAGLSYEQYF.

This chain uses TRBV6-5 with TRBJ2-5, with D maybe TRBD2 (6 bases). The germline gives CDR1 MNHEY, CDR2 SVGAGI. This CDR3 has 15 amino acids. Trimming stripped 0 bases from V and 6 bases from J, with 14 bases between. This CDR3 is CASSYSEGWWQTQYF. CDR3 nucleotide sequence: TGTGCCAGCAGTTACTCGGAGGGGTGGTGGCAGACCCAGTACTTC.

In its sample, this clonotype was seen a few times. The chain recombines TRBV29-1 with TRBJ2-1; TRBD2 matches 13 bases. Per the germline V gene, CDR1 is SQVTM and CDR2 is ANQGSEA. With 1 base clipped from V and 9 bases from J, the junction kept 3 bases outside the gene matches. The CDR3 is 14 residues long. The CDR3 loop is CSVEGLAGGSEQFF. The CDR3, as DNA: TGCAGCGTTGAAGGACTAGCGGGGGGATCTGAGCAGTTCTTC.